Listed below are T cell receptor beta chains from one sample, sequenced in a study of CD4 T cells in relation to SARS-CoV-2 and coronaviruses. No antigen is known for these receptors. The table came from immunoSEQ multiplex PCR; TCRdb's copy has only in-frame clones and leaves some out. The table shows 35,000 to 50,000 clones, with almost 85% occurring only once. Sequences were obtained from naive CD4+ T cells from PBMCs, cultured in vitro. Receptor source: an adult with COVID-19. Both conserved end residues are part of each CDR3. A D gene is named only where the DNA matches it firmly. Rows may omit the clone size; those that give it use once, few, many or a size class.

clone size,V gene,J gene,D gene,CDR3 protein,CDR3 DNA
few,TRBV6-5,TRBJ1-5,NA,CASSRDTYQPQHF,TGTGCCAGCAGCCGGGACACCTATCAGCCCCAGCATTTT
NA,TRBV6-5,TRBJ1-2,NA,CASRTLDGYTF,TGTGCCAGCAGGACGCTGGATGGCTACACCTTC
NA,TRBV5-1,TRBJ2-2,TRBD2,CASSFSTGPSGRAYTGELFF,TGCGCCAGCAGCTTCAGCACCGGGCCCAGCGGGAGGGCTTACACCGGGGAGCTGTTTTTT
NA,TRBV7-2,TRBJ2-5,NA,CASSLDPPGQETQYF,TGTGCCAGCAGCTTAGATCCTCCTGGACAGGAGACCCAGTACTTC
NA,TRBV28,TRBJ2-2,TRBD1,CASSRRPGQGPPGELFF,TGTGCCAGCAGTCGACGCCCGGGACAGGGGCCCCCCGGGGAGCTGTTTTTT
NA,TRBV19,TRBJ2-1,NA,CASSGGGVYEQFF,TGTGCCAGTAGTGGCGGAGGAGTCTATGAGCAGTTCTTC
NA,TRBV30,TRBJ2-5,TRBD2,CAWTRAWGGETQYF,TGTGCCTGGACCCGGGCGTGGGGGGGAGAGACCCAGTACTTC
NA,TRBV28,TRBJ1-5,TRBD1,CASSWDREGNQPQHF,TGTGCCAGCAGCTGGGACAGGGAAGGCAATCAGCCCCAGCATTTT
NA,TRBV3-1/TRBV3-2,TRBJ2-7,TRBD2,CASSQTLAGGSEQYF,TGTGCCAGCAGCCAAACACTAGCGGGAGGAAGCGAGCAGTACTTC
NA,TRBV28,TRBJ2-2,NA,CASSVPRTVNGELFF,TGTGCCAGCAGCGTGCCTAGGACAGTGAACGGGGAGCTGTTTTTT
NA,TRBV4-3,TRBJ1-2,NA,CASSQDVREYYGYTF,TGCGCCAGCAGCCAAGATGTCCGGGAATACTATGGCTACACCTTC
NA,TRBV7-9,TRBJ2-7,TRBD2,CASSSLSGRLYEQYF,TGTGCCAGCAGCTCCCTAAGCGGGAGGTTATACGAGCAGTACTTC
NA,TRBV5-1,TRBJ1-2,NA,CASSYDRNYGYTF,TGCGCCAGCAGTTACGACAGGAACTATGGCTACACCTTC
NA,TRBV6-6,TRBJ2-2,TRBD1,CASSFRPQGVGGELFF,TGTGCCAGCAGTTTTAGACCACAGGGGGTGGGCGGGGAGCTGTTTTTT
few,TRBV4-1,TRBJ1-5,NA,CASSQPGHPQHF,TGCGCCAGCAGCCAACCGGGACATCCCCAGCATTTT
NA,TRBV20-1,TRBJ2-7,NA,CSAREGEQYF,TGCAGTGCTAGGGAAGGCGAGCAGTACTTC